This TCR beta chain stems from a study of beta chain features in type 1 diabetes. Expressed TCRB transcripts were sequenced, since all the RNA that had been isolated was reverse transcribed. Clones were read by immunoSEQ multiplex PCR, and TCRdb kept only the in-frame ones, dropping some. The repertoire holds 350,000 or so clones, roughly a fifth seen once, with about 0.044% in the top ten. The receptor was derived from a woman aged 18-29 years in good health. Sequences were obtained from naive CD4+ T cells from blood.

As DNA, the CDR3 is TGTGCCACCAGCAGATCGGGACAGGTAAACTACGAGCAGTACTTC. This codes for CATSRSGQVNYEQYF. This rearrangement joins TRBV15 to TRBJ2-7, with TRBD1 matching over 8 bases. Trimming cost V 2 bases and J 3 bases; bases outside gene matches: 6. The length of the CDR3 is 15 residues. Germline CDR1 LNHNV, CDR2 YYDKDF (reference sequence).